This TCR beta chain was documented in a study of control samples from healthy donors and cancer patients (dated by TCRdb to 2018 to 2021). V is reduced by 4 bases and J by 6 bases, leaving a spacing of 23 bases between them. From its cysteine to its phenylalanine, the CDR3 spans 16 amino acids. Left in the record is the CDR3 DNA by itself, 48 bases read in frame from the first base. Per the germline V gene, SGHRS is the CDR1 and YFSETQ is the CDR2. Points on this clone: Which antigen it targets is not known. There are no base qualities to consult, and no much larger clone falls within one base.

The library was built by means of the immunoSEQ multiplex PCR assay. The source is immuneACCESS, and TCRdb retained only in-frame sequences with V and J called. Part of the clones is not carried over; for the studies checked, unresolved V genes explain less than half of this, and the remainder is unexplained. In this sample the table shows 350,000 to 450,000 clones, roughly 90% of which occur a single time. Of the sample, around 6.8% falls within the top ten clones. Recombination joined TRBV5-1 with TRBJ2-7, and possibly TRBD1, on 6 matching bases. The TCR was taken from a man aged 35 to 55 with head and neck cancer. The sample taken for sequencing was PBMCs. The CDR3: CASSDKTGSNWFEQYF. The base sequence is TGCGCCAGCAGCGATAAAACAGGGTCAAACTGGTTCGAGCAGTACTTC.